This TCR beta chain was sequenced in a study of cytomegalovirus exposure and HLA in healthy donors. Study-wide background: The 666 first-cohort repertoires shared a platform with the approximately 120 validation repertoires, as reported in a later analysis. Study-level points and caveats: In vitro data verified a few CMV-associated chains as specific for CMV antigens.

Germline V CDR1 and CDR2: LGHNA, YNFKEQ. This CDR3 spans 16 amino acids. V was pared by 4 bases and J by 2 bases, with 8 bases of the junction left unmatched. With respect to this clone: What it binds is not known.

Using immunoSEQ multiplex PCR, the repertoire was profiled, and TCRdb retains in-frame clones only, with some absent. The data contain more than 65,000 clones, roughly 93% of them singletons. The sequence derives from a man in his late teens or twenties in good health and CMV-seronegative. Sequences were obtained from PBMCs. This rearrangement joins TRBV4-2 to TRBJ2-1; 7 nucleotides agree with TRBD2. CDR3 residues: CASSREGGSPYNEQFF. CDR3 nucleotides: TGTGCCAGCAGCCGGGAAGGCGGGAGCCCCTACAATGAGCAGTTCTTC.